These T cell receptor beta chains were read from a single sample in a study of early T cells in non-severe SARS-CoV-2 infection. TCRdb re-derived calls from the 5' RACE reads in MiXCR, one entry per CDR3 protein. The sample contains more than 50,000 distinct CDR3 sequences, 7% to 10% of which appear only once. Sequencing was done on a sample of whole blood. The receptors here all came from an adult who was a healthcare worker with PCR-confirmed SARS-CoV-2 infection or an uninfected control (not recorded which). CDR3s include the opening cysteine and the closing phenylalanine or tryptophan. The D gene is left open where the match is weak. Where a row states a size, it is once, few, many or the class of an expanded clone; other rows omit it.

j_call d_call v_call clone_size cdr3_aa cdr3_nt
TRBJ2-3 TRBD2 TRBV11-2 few CASSQLAEGTDTQYF TGTGCCAGCAGCCAACTAGCGGAGGGGACAGATACGCAGTATTTT
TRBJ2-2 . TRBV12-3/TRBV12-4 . CATGGTGELFF TGTGCCACCGGGGGCACCGGGGAGCTGTTTTTT
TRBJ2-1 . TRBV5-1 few CASSLGDIYNEQFF TGCGCCAGCAGCTTGGGCGACATCTACAATGAGCAGTTCTTC
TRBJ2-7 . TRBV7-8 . CASSPKGGRNYEQYF TGTGCCAGCAGCCCTAAAGGGGGACGGAACTACGAGCAGTACTTC
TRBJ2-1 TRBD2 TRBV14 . CASSPTSVSYNEQFF TGTGCCAGCAGTCCGACTAGCGTTTCCTACAATGAGCAGTTCTTC
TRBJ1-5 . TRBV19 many CASSIEGRETQPQHF TGTGCCAGTAGTATAGAGGGACGGGAGACCCAGCCCCAGCATTTT
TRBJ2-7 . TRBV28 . CASSPTDPSYEQYF TGTGCCAGCAGCCCGACAGATCCCTCCTACGAGCAGTACTTC
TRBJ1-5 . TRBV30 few CAWSKRGDQPQHF TGTGCCTGGAGTAAAAGGGGGGATCAGCCCCAGCATTTT
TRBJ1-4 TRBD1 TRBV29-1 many CSVETPGGEKLFF TGCAGCGTTGAAACCCCAGGGGGGGAAAAACTGTTTTTT
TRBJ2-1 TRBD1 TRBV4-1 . CASGWDSSLNEQFF TGCGCCAGCGGATGGGACAGTTCCCTCAATGAGCAGTTCTTC
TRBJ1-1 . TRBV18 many CASSQDGYTEAFF TGTGCCAGCTCCCAGGACGGGTACACTGAAGCTTTCTTT
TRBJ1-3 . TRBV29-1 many CSAGADGGNTIYF TGCAGCGCCGGGGCCGACGGGGGAAACACCATATATTTT
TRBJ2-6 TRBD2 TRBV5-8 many CASSSGGSGANVLTF TGTGCCAGCAGCTCGGGGGGGTCTGGGGCCAACGTCCTGACTTTC
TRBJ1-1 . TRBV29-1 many CSVDSNTEAFF TGCAGCGTTGACAGTAACACTGAAGCTTTCTTT
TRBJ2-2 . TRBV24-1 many CATGGPSNTGELFF TGTGCCACCGGGGGACCTTCGAACACCGGGGAGCTGTTTTTT